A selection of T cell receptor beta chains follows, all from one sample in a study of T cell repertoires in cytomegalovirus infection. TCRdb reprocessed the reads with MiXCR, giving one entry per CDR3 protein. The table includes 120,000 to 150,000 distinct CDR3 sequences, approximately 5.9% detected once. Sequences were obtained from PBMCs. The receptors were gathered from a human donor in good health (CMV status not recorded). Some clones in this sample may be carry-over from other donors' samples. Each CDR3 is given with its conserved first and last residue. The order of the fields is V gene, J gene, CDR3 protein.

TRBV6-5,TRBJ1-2,CASSYSAGSAYGYTF
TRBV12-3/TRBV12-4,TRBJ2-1,CASRTSAGDEQFF
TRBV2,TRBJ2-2,CASSLRFADTGELFF
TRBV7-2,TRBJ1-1,CASSLSARSVTEAFF
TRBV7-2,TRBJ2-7,CASSLPRTGDEQYF
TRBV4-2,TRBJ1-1,CASSQGDRRNTEAFF
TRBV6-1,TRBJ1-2,CASNGTPFNYGYTF
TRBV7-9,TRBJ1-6,CASSLAGTADSPLHF
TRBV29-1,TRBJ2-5,CSVEERGGGQETQYF
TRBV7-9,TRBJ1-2,CASSLANSTVDGYTF
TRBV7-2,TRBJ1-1,CASSLFQGLDTEAFF
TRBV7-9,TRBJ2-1,CASERGQPTPYNEQFF
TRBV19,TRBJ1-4,CASSLGSNEKLFF
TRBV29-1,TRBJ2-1,CSVEDLGPYNEQFF
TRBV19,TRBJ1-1,CASNVGAGTEAFF
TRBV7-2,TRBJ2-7,CASSLDRGRTYF
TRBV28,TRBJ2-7,CASGGPYEQYF
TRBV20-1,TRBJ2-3,CSARAPQGWDTQYF
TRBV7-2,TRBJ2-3,CASSLVTVATAHRPDTQYF
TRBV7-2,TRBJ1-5,CASSIQYSNQPQHF
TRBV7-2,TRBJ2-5,CASSLSGTKQETQYF
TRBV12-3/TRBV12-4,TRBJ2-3,CASSLELAAKDTQYF
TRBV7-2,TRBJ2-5,CASSYGVQETQYF
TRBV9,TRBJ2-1,CASSASGGEQFF
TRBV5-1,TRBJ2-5,CASSAGDGQETQYF
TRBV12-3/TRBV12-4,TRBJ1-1,CASSLYRDRGLNTEAFF
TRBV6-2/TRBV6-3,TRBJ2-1,CASSSAQGSGGAGDNEQFF
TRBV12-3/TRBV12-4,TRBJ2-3,CASSKAEGAYTDTQYF
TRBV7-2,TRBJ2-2,CASSLRVAGELFF
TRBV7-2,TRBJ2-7,CASSLGPQGGLGEQYF
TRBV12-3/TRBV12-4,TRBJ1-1,CASSFGRSGATEAFF
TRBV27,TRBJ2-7,CASSLLAGGYYEQYF
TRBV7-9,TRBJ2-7,CASSLAMGGYEQYF
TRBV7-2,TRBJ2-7,CASSLRRLNEQYF
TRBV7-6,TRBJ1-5,CASSFGSAGQPQHF
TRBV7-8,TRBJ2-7,CASSSQDRGNYEQYF
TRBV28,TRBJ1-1,CASSLASSNTEAFF
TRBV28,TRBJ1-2,CASSSPSLSAYGYTF
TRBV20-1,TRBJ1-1,CSARGDRGGDTEAFF
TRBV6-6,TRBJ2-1,CASSPGLVNEQFF
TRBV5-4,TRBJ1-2,CASSATGGSYGYTF
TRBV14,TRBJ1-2,CASSPGPITVNYGYTF
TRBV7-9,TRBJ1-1,CASSWPNTEAFF
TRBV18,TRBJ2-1,CASSPPSGGAYNEQFF
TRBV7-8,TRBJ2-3,CASSLTSGTDTQYF
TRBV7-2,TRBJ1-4,CASSLGGYEKLFF
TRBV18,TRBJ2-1,CASSPQDRGGSYNEQFF
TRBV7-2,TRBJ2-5,CASSIDLWEETQYF
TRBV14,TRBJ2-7,CASSQVLAGNEQYF
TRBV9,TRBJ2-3,CASSVEGRRTDTQYF
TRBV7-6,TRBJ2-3,CASSLAGRTDTQYF
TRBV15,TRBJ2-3,CATSRVGDTQYF
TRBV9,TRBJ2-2,CASSVARGGVTGELFF
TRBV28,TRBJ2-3,CASSLGQGFSTDTQYF
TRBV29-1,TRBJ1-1,CSVEPGTNTEAFF
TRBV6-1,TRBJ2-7,CASSSGGDYEQYF
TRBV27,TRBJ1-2,CASSLNIGDRSGYGYTF
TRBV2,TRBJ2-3,CARGQGADTQYF
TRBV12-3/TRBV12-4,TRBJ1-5,CASSPRGGSQPQHF
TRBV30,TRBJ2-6,CAWNRDRGGANVLTF